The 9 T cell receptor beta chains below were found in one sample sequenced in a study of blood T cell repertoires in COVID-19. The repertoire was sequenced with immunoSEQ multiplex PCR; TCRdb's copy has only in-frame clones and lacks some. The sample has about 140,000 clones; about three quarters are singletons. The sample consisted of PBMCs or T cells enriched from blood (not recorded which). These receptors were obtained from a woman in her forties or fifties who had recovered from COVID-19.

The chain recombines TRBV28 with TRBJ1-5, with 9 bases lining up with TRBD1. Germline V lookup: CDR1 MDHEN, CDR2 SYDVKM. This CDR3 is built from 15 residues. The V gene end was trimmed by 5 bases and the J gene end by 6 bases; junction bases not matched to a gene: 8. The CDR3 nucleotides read TGTGCCAGCAGTCCTATGACAGGGGGGGCTCAGCCCCAGCATTTT. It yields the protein CASSPMTGGAQPQHF.

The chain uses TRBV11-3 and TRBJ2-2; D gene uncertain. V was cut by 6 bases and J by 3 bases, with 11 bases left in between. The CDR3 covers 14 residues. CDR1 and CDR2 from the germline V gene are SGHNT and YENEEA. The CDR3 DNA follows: TGTGCCAGCAGGCGGTATTCCGACACCGGGGAGCTGTTTTTT. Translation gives CASRRYSDTGELFF.

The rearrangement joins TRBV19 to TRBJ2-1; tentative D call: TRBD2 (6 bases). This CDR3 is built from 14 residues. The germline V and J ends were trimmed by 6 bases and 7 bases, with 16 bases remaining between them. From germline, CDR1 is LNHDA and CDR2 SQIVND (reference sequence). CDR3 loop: CASRGPGRLNEQFF. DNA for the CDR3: TGTGCCAGTAGGGGCCCAGGGAGGTTGAATGAGCAGTTCTTC.

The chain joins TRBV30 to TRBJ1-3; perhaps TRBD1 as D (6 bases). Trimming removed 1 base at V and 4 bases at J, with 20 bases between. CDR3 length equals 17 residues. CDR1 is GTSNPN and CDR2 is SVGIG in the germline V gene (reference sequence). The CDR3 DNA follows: TGTGCCTGGAGTGCCCAAGCCCAACACAGGGTGGGAAACACCATATATTTT. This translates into CAWSAQAQHRVGNTIYF.

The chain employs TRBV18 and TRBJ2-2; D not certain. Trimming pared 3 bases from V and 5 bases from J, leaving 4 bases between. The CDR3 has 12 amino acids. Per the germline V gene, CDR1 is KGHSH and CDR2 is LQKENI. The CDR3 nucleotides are TGTGCCAGCTCACCTAGAACCGGGGAGCTGTTTTTT. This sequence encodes CASSPRTGELFF.

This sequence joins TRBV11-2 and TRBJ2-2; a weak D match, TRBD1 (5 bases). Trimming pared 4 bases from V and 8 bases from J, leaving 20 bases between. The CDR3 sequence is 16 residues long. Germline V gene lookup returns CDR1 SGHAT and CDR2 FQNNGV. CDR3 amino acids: CASSSPDSRSGGELFF. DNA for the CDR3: TGTGCCAGCAGCTCCCCTGATAGCCGATCAGGGGGGGAGCTGTTTTTT.

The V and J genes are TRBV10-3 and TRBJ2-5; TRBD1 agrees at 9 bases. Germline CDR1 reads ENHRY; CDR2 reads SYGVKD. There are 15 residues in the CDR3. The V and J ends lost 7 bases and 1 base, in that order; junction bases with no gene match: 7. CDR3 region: CAIIPGQGIQETQYF. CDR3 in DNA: TGTGCCATCATTCCGGGACAGGGCATCCAAGAGACCCAGTACTTC.

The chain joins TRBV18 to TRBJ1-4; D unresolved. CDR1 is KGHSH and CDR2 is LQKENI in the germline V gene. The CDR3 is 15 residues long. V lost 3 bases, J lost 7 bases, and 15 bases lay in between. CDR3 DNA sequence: TGTGCCAGCTCACCCAATAGTGGTGTGCCTGAAAAACTGTTTTTT. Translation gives CASSPNSGVPEKLFF.

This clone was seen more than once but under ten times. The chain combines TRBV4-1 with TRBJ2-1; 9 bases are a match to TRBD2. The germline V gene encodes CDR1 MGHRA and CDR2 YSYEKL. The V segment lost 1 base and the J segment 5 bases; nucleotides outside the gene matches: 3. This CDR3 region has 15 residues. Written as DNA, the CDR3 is TGCGCCAGCAGCCAAGTAGCGGGGGCTAACAATGAGCAGTTCTTC. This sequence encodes CASSQVAGANNEQFF.